The 27 T cell receptor beta chains given below trace back to one sample, sequenced in a study of blood T cell repertoires in COVID-19 (dated by TCRdb to about 2020). The receptor library was made with the immunoSEQ multiplex PCR assay. What TCRdb holds here is the immuneACCESS table cut down to in-frame rearrangements. Part of the clones is not present; checked against another copy, under half of the missing clones reflect an unresolved V gene, and the others are unexplained. The sample table contains some 240,000 clones; only one count was recorded for 87% of them. The top ten constitute around 7.8% of the sample. Material for sequencing was peripheral blood. These receptors came from a man aged 60-69 years who had recovered from COVID-19.

The V gene is TRBV5-5, the J gene TRBJ1-1, with D possibly being TRBD1 (6 bases). The CDR3 spans 14 residues. Germline V gene data show CDR1 as SGHKS and CDR2 as YYEKEE (reference sequence). V was pared by 6 bases and J by 4 bases, with 16 bases between. The CDR3 is CASTITGQTTEAFF. The CDR3 region has the DNA TGTGCCAGCACCATTACCGGACAGACCACTGAAGCTTTCTTT. The entire variable domain, with the rest obtained from reference TRBV5-5 and TRBJ1-1, is as follows: DAGVTQSPTHLIKTRGQQVTLRCSPISGHKSVSWYQQVLGQGPQFIFQYYEKEERGRGNFPDRFSARQFPNYSSELNVNALLLGDSALYLCASTITGQTTEAFFGQGTRLTVV.

CDR3 sequence (DNA): TGCAGCGTTGATAGACGGGCGCGGGCAGATACGCAGTATTTT. This encodes CSVDRRARADTQYF. This chain uses TRBV29-1 with TRBJ2-3; tentatively, D is TRBD2 (5 bases). The CDR3 contains 14 residues. Germline V gives CDR1 SQVTM, CDR2 ANQGSEA. V gave up 3 bases and J gave up 4 bases, with 14 bases separating them.

This rearrangement joins TRBV18 to TRBJ2-3; TRBD1 might be the D (5 bases). Trimming cost V 4 bases and J 4 bases, with 9 bases left between them. This CDR3 has 13 amino acids. Germline CDR1 KGHSH, CDR2 LQKENI. Here the CDR3 DNA reads TGTGCCAGCTCACTGGTAGGGGCAGATACGCAGTATTTT. Protein sequence: CASSLVGADTQYF.

This rearrangement joins TRBV19 to TRBJ2-1, with 8 positions matching TRBD2. The germline CDR1 and CDR2 sequences are LNHDA and SQIVND (reference sequence). Unmatched junction bases numbered 8, after V lost 7 bases and J lost 0 bases. This CDR3 is 16 amino acids long. CDR3 DNA sequence: TGTGCCAGTAAGGGGTGGAGCGGGAGCTCCTACAATGAGCAGTTCTTC. Residues: CASKGWSGSSYNEQFF.

The rearrangement links TRBV18 to TRBJ1-2; maybe TRBD1 (5 bases). The V gene lost 4 bases and the J gene lost 0 bases, with 9 bases spanning the gap. The germline CDR1 and CDR2 sequences are KGHSH and LQKENI. This CDR3 contains 14 residues. CDR3 sequence: CASSRGGTNYGYTF. The CDR3 DNA sequence: TGTGCCAGCTCACGCGGGGGAACTAACTATGGCTACACCTTC.

This chain links TRBV19 with TRBJ1-2; 9 bases are shared with TRBD1. The V segment lost 4 bases and the J segment 1 base; nucleotides outside the gene matches: 7. The CDR3 length is 16 residues. Germline V gene data show CDR1 as LNHDA and CDR2 as SQIVND (reference sequence). The CDR3 DNA reads as TGTGCCAGTAGTACACAGGGGGCGCCGGGTAACTATGGCTACACCTTC. It yields the protein CASSTQGAPGNYGYTF.

The CDR3: CASSPRGAVAQPQHF. The CDR3 nucleotides read TGTGCCAGCTCACCACGGGGAGCGGTGGCCCAGCCCCAGCATTTT. The chain recombines TRBV18 with TRBJ1-5; D call uncertain. Germline V gene lookup returns CDR1 KGHSH and CDR2 LQKENI. This CDR3 has 15 amino acids. Between the trimmed V and J ends, which lost 1 base and 7 bases, there was a span of 14 bases.

The chain combines TRBV12-3 or TRBV12-4 with TRBJ2-3; 7 bases align to TRBD2. Losses at the gene ends were 1 base for V and 6 bases for J; bases not matched to a gene: 1. CDR3 length: 13 amino acids. For the CDR3, the DNA is TGTGCCAGCAGTTTAGGGGAGGGGGATACGCAGTATTTT. This codes for CASSLGEGDTQYF.

The chain couples TRBV5-1 to TRBJ2-3; D call uncertain. The CDR3 contains 14 residues. The ends were cut back, 4 bases at V and 3 bases at J, with 12 bases in the middle. The germline V gene has CDR1 SGHRS and CDR2 YFSETQ. CDR3 region: CASSQQAGTDTQYF. The DNA for the CDR3 is TGCGCCAGCAGCCAGCAGGCTGGAACAGATACGCAGTATTTT. The full variable domain, in which reference TRBV5-1 and TRBJ2-3 provide the parts outside the CDR3, is KAGVTQTPRYLIKTRGQQVTLSCSPISGHRSVSWYQQTPGQGLQFLFEYFSETQRNKGNFPGRFSGRQFSNSRSEMNVSTLELGDSALYLCASSQQAGTDTQYFGPGTRLTVL.

This chain links TRBV11-2 with TRBJ2-7, with TRBD2 matching over 7 bases. Per the germline V gene, CDR1 is SGHAT and CDR2 is FQNNGV. CDR3 length: 14 amino acids. V lost 6 bases and J lost 1; bases outside the gene matches: 6. The CDR3 DNA follows: TGTGCCAGCAGTAGCGGGCCTGTATCCTACGAGCAGTACTTC. Its protein is CASSSGPVSYEQYF.

CDR3: CASSQALALQETQYF. CDR3 DNA: TGTGCCAGCAGCCAAGCACTAGCGTTACAAGAGACCCAGTACTTC. The chain carries TRBV3-1 (or the pseudogene TRBV3-2) and TRBJ2-5, with 7 bases lining up with TRBD2. Germline loops: CDR1 LGHDT, CDR2 YNNKEL (reference sequence). V trimming: 1 base; J trimming: 2 bases; junction bases outside the gene matches: 4. The CDR3 loop spans 15 amino acids.

The J gene is TRBJ2-7, the V gene TRBV5-1, with D possibly matching TRBD2 (7 bases). The CDR3 has 14 amino acids. Germline CDR1 is SGHRS and CDR2 is YFSETQ. V lost 0 bases, J lost 3 bases, and 10 bases lay in between. The CDR3 DNA follows: TGCGCCAGCAGCTTGGAGGGGGGGAACTACGAGCAGTACTTC. Translated: CASSLEGGNYEQYF.

The V and J genes are TRBV19 and TRBJ2-1, with TRBD2 matching 12 bases. The V gene's germline CDR1 is LNHDA and CDR2 SQIVND (reference sequence). V dropped 7 bases and J dropped 7; count of bases not matched to a gene: 8. There are 15 residues in the CDR3. The DNA for the CDR3 is TGTGCCAGTATGCCGCTAGCGGGGGGGCAGAATGAGCAGTTCTTC. Translation gives CASMPLAGGQNEQFF. Drawing the rest from reference TRBV19 and TRBJ2-1, the complete variable domain is DGGITQSPKYLFRKEGQNVTLSCEQNLNHDAMYWYRQDPGQGLRLIYYSQIVNDFQKGDIAEGYSVSREKKESFPLTVTSAQKNPTAFYLCASMPLAGGQNEQFFGPGTRLTVL.

The genes are TRBV25-1 and TRBJ1-2; 7 bases align to TRBD1. CDR3 length: 15 amino acids. V shed 3 bases, J shed 5 bases, and the junction held 9 bases outside the gene matches. From germline, CDR1 is MGHDK and CDR2 SYGVNS. The CDR3 loop reads CASSESLQGLYGYTF. The CDR3 nucleotides read TGTGCCAGCAGTGAGTCCTTACAGGGGCTGTATGGCTACACCTTC.

The chain has TRBV5-1 and TRBJ2-2; 9 bases align to TRBD1. This CDR3 has 15 amino acids. Losses at the gene ends were 5 bases for V and 5 bases for J; bases not matched to a gene: 7. Germline V gene sequence: CDR1 SGHRS, CDR2 YFSETQ. The CDR3 nucleotides read TGCGCCAGCAGGCAGGGGACAGGGTTTACCGGGGAGCTGTTTTTT. Translation gives CASRQGTGFTGELFF.

J is TRBJ2-1 and V is TRBV18; 7 nucleotides align to TRBD1. V was pared by 6 bases and J by 4 bases, with 12 bases of the junction left unmatched. This CDR3 contains 16 residues. Germline-derived CDR1 and CDR2 are KGHSH and LQKENI. The CDR3 region is CASSSPKDRIYNEQFF. Here the CDR3 DNA reads TGTGCCAGCTCCTCACCCAAGGACAGGATTTACAATGAGCAGTTCTTC.

The chain joins TRBV3-1 (or the pseudogene TRBV3-2) to TRBJ2-2; 7 nucleotides align to TRBD1. This CDR3 region has 16 residues. The trim removed 5 bases at V and 4 bases at J, leaving 10 bases unmatched. The germline V gene has CDR1 LGHDT and CDR2 YNNKEL (reference sequence). The CDR3 protein is CASSTYRGLGTGELFF. CDR3 DNA: TGTGCCAGCAGCACATACAGGGGCCTGGGCACCGGGGAGCTGTTTTTT.

The genes are TRBV7-2 and TRBJ2-1, with a weak D call TRBD1 (6 bases). The CDR3 spans 15 residues. The germline V and J ends were trimmed by 2 bases and 9 bases, with 17 bases remaining between them. The germline V gene has CDR1 SGHTA and CDR2 FQGNSA. The DNA of the CDR3 is TGTGCCAGCAGCTTAAACAGGGCGGTGACCGGTGAGCAGTTCTTC. Its protein product is CASSLNRAVTGEQFF.

The rearrangement joins TRBV5-1 to TRBJ1-3; TRBD1 agrees at 9 bases. The CDR3 has 15 amino acids. V shed 7 bases and J 0 bases; nucleotides not matched to a gene: 5. Germline CDR1 SGHRS, CDR2 YFSETQ. The chain's CDR3 is CASRQGGSSGNTIYF. CDR3 bases: TGCGCCAGCCGACAGGGGGGATCCTCTGGAAACACCATATATTTT.

The J gene is TRBJ2-3, the V gene TRBV5-1; possibly TRBD1 for D (5 bases). This CDR3 has 14 residues. V was cut by 4 bases and J by 4 bases, with 13 bases left in between. Germline lookup yields CDR1 SGHRS and CDR2 YFSETQ. The CDR3 sequence: CASSPPRVSDTQYF. DNA of the CDR3: TGCGCCAGCAGCCCCCCCAGGGTGTCAGATACGCAGTATTTT.

The J gene is TRBJ2-2, the V gene TRBV5-4; 11 nucleotides line up with TRBD1. The germline CDR1 and CDR2 sequences are SGHNT and YYREEE (reference sequence). V trimming: 4 bases; J trimming: 4 bases; junction bases outside the gene matches: 6. The length of the CDR3 is 16 residues. Written as DNA, the CDR3 is TGTGCCAGCAGCATCGCCGGGACAGGGGGCACCGGGGAGCTGTTTTTT. Its protein product is CASSIAGTGGTGELFF.

The V and J genes are TRBV4-2 and TRBJ2-3; 11 bases line up with TRBD2. Trimming cost V 4 bases and J 1 base; bases outside gene matches: 1. This CDR3 has 15 amino acids. Germline V gene sequence: CDR1 LGHNA, CDR2 YNFKEQ. The CDR3 bases are TGTGCCAGCAGCCCGGGACTAGCGGGCACAGATACGCAGTATTTT. This encodes CASSPGLAGTDTQYF.

J is TRBJ1-1 and V is TRBV2; D not resolved. The CDR3 is 12 amino acids. Trimming took off 8 bases at V and 1 base at J, with 8 bases between the two ends. The germline gives CDR1 SNHLY, CDR2 FYNNEI. CDR3 bases: TGTGCCAGCGGGTCGGGGAACACTGAAGCTTTCTTT. Its translation is CASGSGNTEAFF.

This clone appeared once. This chain links TRBV5-1 with TRBJ1-1; D may be TRBD1 (5 bases). The CDR3 totals 11 residues. Germline V CDR1 and CDR2: SGHRS, YFSETQ. V lost 6 bases, J lost 7 bases, and 10 bases lay in between. The CDR3 bases are TGCGCCAGCACCCAGGGACTTGAAGCTTTCTTT. Protein product: CASTQGLEAFF.

There are a few counts of this clone. This chain links TRBV20-1 with TRBJ2-3; 8 bases agree with TRBD1. After removal of 3 bases from V and 7 bases from J, the junction contained 12 bases not matched to a gene. Germline-derived CDR1 and CDR2 are DFQATT and SNEGSKA (reference sequence). This CDR3 has 15 residues. As DNA, the CDR3 is TGCAGTGCTAGTAAGAGGGGGGACAGGTTAAATACGCAGTATTTT. As protein: CSASKRGDRLNTQYF.

The genes are TRBV6-5 and TRBJ2-7; 9 bases match TRBD1. The germline gives CDR1 MNHEY, CDR2 SVGAGI. The CDR3 runs to 13 residues. V was pared by 5 bases and J by 3 bases, with 2 bases of the junction left unmatched. CDR3 nucleotides: TGTGCCAGCAGTAGGGACAGGGACTACGAGCAGTACGTC. Its translation is CASSRDRDYEQYV.

V usage is TRBV7-8 and J usage is TRBJ1-5, with 7 bases matching TRBD1. The CDR3 totals 14 residues. The germline gives CDR1 SGHVS, CDR2 FQNEAQ. V gave up 3 bases and J gave up 6 bases; unmatched junction bases: 5. CDR3 nucleotides: TGTGCCAGCAGCTTTTCAGGGGGGCCTCAGCCCCAGCATTTT. It encodes CASSFSGGPQPQHF.